These 32 T cell receptor beta chains share one sample of origin, sequenced in a study of blood T cell repertoires in COVID-19. Method: immunoSEQ multiplex PCR; TCRdb's copy keeps in-frame clones and lacks some. The top ten clones hold 4.7% of a sample with roughly 250,000 clones, roughly four fifths of them seen once. Sequencing was performed on peripheral blood. Receptor source: a woman aged 70 to 79 with acute or convalescent COVID-19.

The chain carries TRBV15 and TRBJ1-3; tentatively, D is TRBD1 (5 bases). The ends were cut back, 4 bases at V and 2 bases at J, with 15 bases in the middle. CDR3 length: 16 residues. CDR1 LNHNV and CDR2 YYDKDF come from the germline V gene (reference sequence). CDR3 coding DNA: TGTGCCACCAGCACGAACATTGACAGTACTGGAAACACCATATATTTT. Protein sequence: CATSTNIDSTGNTIYF.

V gene TRBV15 combines with J gene TRBJ2-7; D is perhaps TRBD2 (6 bases). The V and J ends lost 3 bases and 0 bases respectively, with 15 bases between them. The CDR3 is 16 residues long. CDR1 LNHNV and CDR2 YYDKDF come from the germline V gene (reference sequence). The DNA of the CDR3 is TGTGCCACCAGCAGTACCCTCGGCGGGACCTCCTACGAGCAGTACTTC. Protein product: CATSSTLGGTSYEQYF. The full variable domain, its missing parts supplied by reference TRBV15 and TRBJ2-7, is DAMVIQNPRYQVTQFGKPVTLSCSQTLNHNVMYWYQQKSSQAPKLLFHYYDKDFNNEADTPDNFQSRRPNTSFCFLDIRSPGLGDTAMYLCATSSTLGGTSYEQYFGPGTRLTVT.

The chain uses TRBV18 and TRBJ1-3; 7 bases fit TRBD1. Losses at the gene ends were 3 bases for V and 0 bases for J; bases not matched to a gene: 2. This CDR3 contains 15 residues. CDR1 and CDR2 (germline): KGHSH, LQKENI. CDR3 residues: CASSPRDSSGNTIYF. The CDR3 DNA is TGTGCCAGCTCACCGCGGGACAGCTCTGGAAACACCATATATTTT.

V usage is TRBV15 and J usage is TRBJ1-5; D is uncertain. Germline assignment: CDR1 LNHNV and CDR2 YYDKDF (reference sequence). V was clipped by 0 bases and J by 7 bases, with 19 bases between them. The CDR3 length is 17 residues. The CDR3 coding sequence is TGTGCCACCAGCAGAGATTCGCTGGTGGGGTCGGGGCAGCCCCAGCATTTT. It specifies CATSRDSLVGSGQPQHF.

Written as DNA, the CDR3 is TGCAGTGCTAGAGGGGCAGGAGGCTACACCTTC. This sequence encodes CSARGAGGYTF. V gene TRBV20-1 combines with J gene TRBJ1-2, with unresolved D. Trimming left V 1 base short and J 8 bases short, with 8 bases between. Germline values: CDR1 DFQATT, CDR2 SNEGSKA (reference sequence). The CDR3 has 11 residues.

CDR3 sequence reads: CATSEPTGARGYGYTF. The CDR3 DNA reads TGTGCCACCAGTGAGCCGACAGGGGCCCGCGGCTATGGCTACACCTTC. The chain has TRBV24-1 and TRBJ1-2; 8 positions match TRBD1. This CDR3 has 16 amino acids. Germline trimming cut 4 bases from V and 4 bases from J; bases unmatched to any gene: 10. Germline lookup yields CDR1 KGHDR and CDR2 SFDVKD.

The gene calls are TRBV6-1 and TRBJ1-6; D is unclear. In germline, CDR1 is MNHNS, CDR2 SASEGT. This CDR3 is 14 amino acids long. V lost 0 bases, J lost 7 bases, and 7 bases lay in between. The CDR3 protein is CASSEARINSPLHF. CDR3 DNA sequence: TGTGCCAGCAGTGAAGCCAGGATCAATTCACCCCTCCACTTT.

This clone was counted between two and nine times. CDR3 sequence reads: CASVSTGGIGGYTF. CDR3 nucleotide sequence: TGTGCCAGTGTCTCGACAGGGGGAATCGGTGGCTACACCTTC. This sequence joins TRBV19 and TRBJ1-2, with 9 positions matching TRBD1. This CDR3 is built from 14 residues. Germline loops: CDR1 LNHDA, CDR2 SQIVND (reference sequence). Germline trimming cut 8 bases from V and 7 bases from J; bases unmatched to any gene: 11.

This chain links TRBV6-5 with TRBJ2-7; D may be TRBD2 (5 bases). The CDR3 is 12 amino acids. The ends were cut back, 8 bases at V and 2 bases at J, with 10 bases in the middle. Per the germline V gene, CDR1 is MNHEY and CDR2 is SVGAGI. CDR3 sequence reads: CASSGNTYEQYF. CDR3 nucleotides: TGTGCCAGCTCGGGGAATACCTACGAGCAGTACTTC.

The chain links TRBV3-1 (or the pseudogene TRBV3-2) to TRBJ1-6; a possible D gene is TRBD1 (5 bases). CDR3 length equals 14 residues. The germline gives CDR1 LGHDT, CDR2 YNNKEL (reference sequence). The V end was cut by 0 bases, the J end by 12 bases, with 12 bases between. Written as DNA, the CDR3 is TGTGCCAGCAGCCAAGAGGGGGGAGGGCAACCCCTCCACTTT. The encoded protein is CASSQEGGGQPLHF.

In this sample, this clone turned up a few times. The chain employs TRBV28 and TRBJ1-2; 9 bases agree with TRBD1. The CDR3 length is 15 residues. Germline-derived CDR1 and CDR2 are MDHEN and SYDVKM. V shed 4 bases and J 6 bases; nucleotides not matched to a gene: 9. CDR3 DNA sequence: TGTGCCAGCAGTTCGGGACAGGGCATCTACCATGGCTACACCTTC. It translates to CASSSGQGIYHGYTF.

This clone was seen only a few times. V and J are TRBV10-1 and TRBJ2-7; D perhaps matches TRBD2 (6 bases). The germline V gene has CDR1 WNHNN and CDR2 SYGVQD (reference sequence). Trimming removed 4 bases from V and 4 bases from J, with 11 bases in between. The CDR3 length is 13 residues. CDR3 sequence: CASSAASGYEQYF. The CDR3 coding sequence is TGCGCCAGCAGTGCGGCCAGCGGGTACGAGCAGTACTTC.

This sequence joins TRBV6-5 and TRBJ2-7; 10 nucleotides match TRBD2. The ends lost 2 bases at V and 4 bases at J; junction bases unmatched: 5. Germline CDR1 and CDR2: MNHEY and SVGAGI. This CDR3 is built from 15 residues. This CDR3 is CASSYAGTSVYEQYF. CDR3 sequence (DNA): TGTGCCAGCAGTTACGCCGGGACTAGCGTGTACGAGCAGTACTTC.

This clone was picked up a small number of times. The chain combines TRBV12-3 or TRBV12-4 with TRBJ2-7, with D unclear. The ends were cut back, 3 bases at V and 6 bases at J, with 9 bases in the middle. This CDR3 contains 12 residues. The CDR3 DNA reads TGTGCCAGCAGTTTTGAGTTTGGCGAGCAGTACTTC. Translating gives CASSFEFGEQYF.

V gene TRBV13 combines with J gene TRBJ2-7, with 12 bases that match TRBD2. CDR3 length: 19 residues. Per germline, CDR1 PRHDT and CDR2 FYEKMQ (reference sequence). V gave up 0 bases and J gave up 0 bases; unmatched junction bases: 9. In DNA form, the CDR3 reads TGTGCCAGCAGCTTAGGAGGGCTAGCGGGGGGGTATAGCTCCTACGAGCAGTACTTC. Amino acid sequence: CASSLGGLAGGYSSYEQYF.

Of note for this clone: Other DNA sequences from this sample encode an identical CDR3 as well. The gene calls are TRBV15 and TRBJ2-6, with D possibly TRBD1 on 5 matching bases. In germline, CDR1 is LNHNV, CDR2 YYDKDF (reference sequence). The CDR3 sequence is 15 residues long. Between the trimmed V and J ends, which lost 1 base and 1 base, there was a span of 5 bases. Written as DNA, the CDR3 is TGTGCCACCAGCAGAGCAGGGTCTGGGGCCAACGTCCTGACTTTC. It is translated as CATSRAGSGANVLTF. The entire variable domain, with the rest obtained from reference TRBV15 and TRBJ2-6, is as follows: DAMVIQNPRYQVTQFGKPVTLSCSQTLNHNVMYWYQQKSSQAPKLLFHYYDKDFNNEADTPDNFQSRRPNTSFCFLDIRSPGLGDTAMYLCATSRAGSGANVLTFGAGSRLTVL.

A note on this clone: This sample also contains other DNA sequences that code for the same CDR3. The chain employs TRBV12-3 or TRBV12-4 and TRBJ1-1; D may be TRBD1 (6 bases). CDR3 length: 12 amino acids. V shed 6 bases and J shed 4 bases, with 9 bases lying between them. The CDR3 DNA follows: TGTGCCAGCAGCCCCAGGGGCACTGAAGCTTTCTTT. It yields the protein CASSPRGTEAFF.

V usage is TRBV27 and J usage is TRBJ1-5; D is perhaps TRBD1 (5 bases). This CDR3 comprises 15 residues. Germline loops: CDR1 MNHEY, CDR2 SMNVEV (reference sequence). Trimming left V 5 bases short and J 9 bases short, with 20 bases between. The CDR3 is CASSRTGGGIGPQHF. CDR3 nucleotides: TGTGCCAGCAGTCGGACTGGGGGGGGAATCGGGCCCCAGCATTTT.

CDR3: CASSLGGAGRLQPQHF. The CDR3 DNA sequence: TGTGCCAGCAGCTTAGGTGGGGCGGGGCGTCTTCAGCCCCAGCATTTT. The V call is TRBV7-2, the J call TRBJ1-5; TRBD1 might be the D (5 bases). This CDR3 is built from 16 residues. The germline V gene encodes CDR1 SGHTA and CDR2 FQGNSA. Trimming removed 1 base at V and 6 bases at J, with 16 bases between.

This sequence joins TRBV9 and TRBJ2-7; tentative D call: TRBD1 (5 bases). This CDR3 region has 15 residues. Germline V CDR1 and CDR2: SGDLS, YYNGEE. V gave up 0 bases and J gave up 3 bases, with 13 bases separating them. The CDR3 DNA is TGTGCCAGCAGCGTAGGTCGAGGACATCTCTACGAGCAGTACTTC. Residues: CASSVGRGHLYEQYF.

This clone has a single count. V is TRBV12-5 and J is TRBJ1-5; no firm D call. The CDR3 covers 13 residues. Trimming shortened V by 6 bases and J by 2 bases, and 8 bases separated the two germline ends. Germline CDR1 reads LGHNT; CDR2 reads FRNRAP. CDR3 region: CASGAEGNQPQHF. The CDR3 DNA is TGTGCTAGTGGGGCAGAGGGCAATCAGCCCCAGCATTTT.

The chain is built from TRBV20-1 and TRBJ1-2; D is uncertain. CDR1 and CDR2 (germline): DFQATT, SNEGSKA (reference sequence). The V gene lost 5 bases and the J gene lost 4 bases, with 8 bases spanning the gap. The CDR3 is 11 residues long. The CDR3 spells CSAPGSYGYTF. CDR3 nucleotides: TGCAGTGCTCCCGGGTCCTATGGCTACACCTTC.

The chain is built from TRBV4-3 and TRBJ2-7, with D possibly TRBD1 on 6 matching bases. The CDR3 runs 16 residues. The V and J ends lost 1 base and 0 bases respectively, with 13 bases between them. Germline assignment: CDR1 LGHNA and CDR2 YSLEER. CDR3 sequence (DNA): TGCGCCAGCAGCCAAGGACCAGGGGCCTCCTCCTACGAGCAGTACTTC. This encodes CASSQGPGASSYEQYF.

The gene calls are TRBV19 and TRBJ1-4, with D tentatively TRBD1 (6 bases). Germline lookup yields CDR1 LNHDA and CDR2 SQIVND (reference sequence). The CDR3 extends over 15 amino acids. V gave up 3 bases and J gave up 8 bases, with 16 bases separating them. The CDR3 loop is CASSINPQGIEKLFF. The CDR3 DNA reads as TGTGCCAGTAGTATCAACCCGCAGGGGATCGAAAAACTGTTTTTT.

The chain joins TRBV7-2 to TRBJ1-1; TRBD1 matches 8 bases. This CDR3 region has 19 residues. V shed 0 bases and J 4 bases; nucleotides not matched to a gene: 16. CDR1 is SGHTA and CDR2 is FQGNSA in the germline V gene. CDR3 residues: CASSLAHLGTGGGSTEAFF. CDR3 in DNA: TGTGCCAGCAGCTTAGCCCACCTCGGGACAGGCGGTGGGAGCACTGAAGCTTTCTTT.

The CDR3 loop reads CASSKGGTSGATNTGELFF. CDR3 sequence (DNA): TGTGCCAGCAGCAAAGGGGGGACTAGCGGGGCAACGAACACCGGGGAGCTGTTTTTT. The rearrangement uses TRBV21-1 and TRBJ2-2; the table assigns TRBD2, which was not confirmed against the DNA. TRBV21-1 is designated a pseudogene. The CDR3 extends over 19 amino acids.

The J gene is TRBJ1-1, the V gene TRBV29-1; TRBD1 matches 8 bases. This CDR3 spans 11 amino acids. V lost 7 bases to trimming and J lost 4 bases; unmatched junction nucleotides: 2. CDR1 is SQVTM and CDR2 is ANQGSEA in the germline V gene. The CDR3 DNA sequence: TGCAGCGGAACAGGGGGCACTGAAGCTTTCTTT. As protein: CSGTGGTEAFF.

The chain couples TRBV2 to TRBJ1-2, with 10 bases that match TRBD1. CDR1 SNHLY and CDR2 FYNNEI come from the germline V gene. CDR3 length equals 14 residues. After removal of 6 bases from V and 4 bases from J, the junction contained 5 bases not matched to a gene. The CDR3 bases are TGTGCCAGCAGCCGGGACAGGGGAACCTATGGCTACACCTTC. Translating gives CASSRDRGTYGYTF.

The chain carries TRBV6-5 and TRBJ1-1; 8 nucleotides agree with TRBD1. The germline CDR1 and CDR2 sequences are MNHEY and SVGAGI. V lost 7 bases, J lost 5 bases, and 9 bases stayed unmatched. The CDR3 is made up of 14 amino acids. The CDR3 spells CASNTQGAGTEAFF. The CDR3 bases are TGTGCCAGCAATACCCAGGGGGCTGGAACTGAAGCTTTCTTT.

CDR3 DNA sequence: TGTGCCAGCAGCTTCGCGACAGGGTTATCTGAAGCTTTCTTT. Amino acid sequence: CASSFATGLSEAFF. This chain connects TRBV2 to TRBJ1-1, with 7 bases matching TRBD1. CDR1 is SNHLY and CDR2 is FYNNEI in the germline V gene. After removal of 6 bases from V and 6 bases from J, the junction contained 10 bases not matched to a gene. The CDR3 length is 14 residues. Variable domain in full (rest from reference TRBV2 and TRBJ1-1): EPEVTQTPSHQVTQMGQEVILRCVPISNHLYFYWYRQILGQKVEFLVSFYNNEISEKSEIFDDQFSVERPDGSNFTLKIRSTKLEDSAMYFCASSFATGLSEAFFGQGTRLTVV.

The chain recombines TRBV6-1 with TRBJ1-1; tentative D call: TRBD1 (5 bases). The CDR3 covers 13 residues. The germline gives CDR1 MNHNS, CDR2 SASEGT. V shed 6 bases and J shed 1 base, with 9 bases lying between them. CDR3 sequence (DNA): TGTGCCAGCAGCCCCCAGGGGAACACTGAAGCTTTCTTT. Amino acid sequence: CASSPQGNTEAFF.

The V gene is TRBV3-1 (or the pseudogene TRBV3-2), the J gene TRBJ2-1; 12 nucleotides align to TRBD2. The CDR3 runs to 19 residues. Trimming took 0 bases from V and 1 from J; bases not matched to a gene: 7. CDR1 is LGHDT, CDR2 YNNKEL, per germline (reference sequence). DNA of the CDR3: TGTGCCAGCAGCCAAGATTTACTAGCGGGGGGAAAATCCTACAATGAGCAGTTCTTC. It yields the protein CASSQDLLAGGKSYNEQFF.